Listed below are T cell receptor beta chains from one sample, sequenced in a study of patients and donors after allogeneic stem cell transplantation. TCRdb fed the RT-PCR reads into MiXCR, producing one record per CDR3 protein. This sample carries roughly 940,000 distinct CDR3 sequences, roughly 17% of them seen once, and the ten largest clones take roughly 6%. Material: blood, either unsorted or a sorted T cell fraction (not recorded which). The receptors come from a human donor who was either an allogeneic HSCT recipient or a stem cell or donor lymphocyte infusion donor (not recorded which). It is not recorded whose cells these are; they may come from a transplant donor. Both conserved end residues are part of each CDR3. A D gene is named only where the DNA matches it firmly. Not all rows give a size; the values are once, few, many and, for expanded clones, a class.

j_call d_call v_call clone_size cdr3_nt cdr3_aa
TRBJ2-3 TRBD2 TRBV4-3 - TGCGCCAGCAGCCACCCCTCGGGAGCGGGGGGGACAGATACGCAGTATTTT CASSHPSGAGGTDTQYF
TRBJ2-3 - TRBV2 - TGTGCCAGCAGTGTACAGGGCTCGGTAACAGATACGCAGTATTTT CASSVQGSVTDTQYF
TRBJ1-4 - TRBV7-9 - TGTGCCAGCAGTACCCGAGGGGCAGGGGAAAAACTGTTTTTT CASSTRGAGEKLFF
TRBJ2-5 TRBD1 TRBV20-1 - TGCAGTGCTAGAACAGGGGACCAAGAGACCCAGTACTTC CSARTGDQETQYF
TRBJ2-7 - TRBV7-2 - TGTGCCAGCAGCTTAATCGGGGGCCTACTCCAGTACTTC CASSLIGGLLQYF
TRBJ2-3 - TRBV20-1 - TGCAGTGCTAGAGATATAGAGACAGATACGCAGTATTTT CSARDIETDTQYF
TRBJ1-2 - TRBV29-1 few TGCAGCGTTGAAGGCCAGACTAACTATGGCTACACCTTC CSVEGQTNYGYTF
TRBJ1-1 - TRBV4-3 few TGCGCCAGCAGTACCATGGAAGTGAACACTGAAGCTTTCTTT CASSTMEVNTEAFF
TRBJ2-1 - TRBV27 - TGTGCCAGCAGTCCACGGGTCTCCTACAATGAGCAGTTCTTC CASSPRVSYNEQFF
TRBJ2-7 TRBD2 TRBV28 - TGTGCCAGCAGCCCTAGGGGCGGGGGACGTAACGAGCAGTACTTC CASSPRGGGRNEQYF
TRBJ2-3 - TRBV20-1 - TGCAGTGCTAGAGATCTGACTGCCCTCCCAGATACGCAGTATTTT CSARDLTALPDTQYF
TRBJ1-2 - TRBV12-3/TRBV12-4 few TGTGCCAGCAGTTTGGTTGGGGGGCTTTACGATGGCTACACCTTC CASSLVGGLYDGYTF
TRBJ2-5 - TRBV30 once TGTGCCTGGAGTGGGCAGAAAGAGACCCAGTACTTC CAWSGQKETQYF
TRBJ2-1 - TRBV10-3 many TGTGCCATCATCGGTCAGGGCGAAGAGCAGTTCTTC CAIIGQGEEQFF
TRBJ1-5 - TRBV24-1 few TGTGCCACCAGTGATTTTGTAGGGGCCAGCAATCAGCCCCAGCATTTT CATSDFVGASNQPQHF
TRBJ2-1 - TRBV9 - TGTGCCAGCAGCGTATACCTAGCGTTCAATGAGCAGTTCTTC CASSVYLAFNEQFF
TRBJ2-7 - TRBV6-1 few TGTGCCAGCAGGCCACCCACAGGGTACTCCTACGAGCAGTACTTC CASRPPTGYSYEQYF
TRBJ1-1 - TRBV6-5 - TGTGCCAGCAGTTACTCGCATTCAGGGAACACTGAAGCTTTCTTT CASSYSHSGNTEAFF
TRBJ2-7 - TRBV7-6 - TGTGCCAGCAGCTTAGAAGACAGCTCCTACGAGCAGTACTTC CASSLEDSSYEQYF
TRBJ1-5 - TRBV20-1 few TGCAGTGCTAGAGATCCCAGGGTGGGCAATCAGCCCCAGCATTTT CSARDPRVGNQPQHF
TRBJ2-5 - TRBV11-1 few TGTGCCAGCAGCGAGCGGATGAAGGTAGAGACCCAGTACTTC CASSERMKVETQYF
TRBJ1-5 - TRBV4-3 few TGCGCCAGCAGCCATGTGGTGGGCAATCAGCCCCAGCATTTT CASSHVVGNQPQHF
TRBJ2-1 - TRBV12-3/TRBV12-4 few TGTGCCAGCAGTCCGTTACGCGGGAAAAGAAAAATATCCTACAATGAGCAGTTCTTC CASSPLRGKRKISYNEQFF
TRBJ2-1 TRBD2 TRBV5-1 few TGCGCCAGCAGCGGCGAGGGAAGCGGGGGCCATTACAATGAGCAGTTCTTC CASSGEGSGGHYNEQFF
TRBJ1-1 - TRBV6-5 - TGTGCCAGCAGTTACTCGCTGACGCTCCCTGAAGCTTTCTTT CASSYSLTLPEAFF
TRBJ2-3 TRBD2 TRBV24-1 - TGTGCCACCAGTGACTTTCCTGGACTAGCGGGAGACGTAGATACGCAGTATTTT CATSDFPGLAGDVDTQYF
TRBJ1-2 TRBD1 TRBV10-3 few TGTGCCATCTACCAGGGGGTCTATGGCTACACCTTC CAIYQGVYGYTF
TRBJ1-5 - TRBV20-1 few TGCAGTGCTAGGGGGGACTCCGGGGGCCAGCATTTT CSARGDSGGQHF
TRBJ1-3 - TRBV6-1 - TGTGCCAGCAGTCCCCGGGGGGGCTTTGGAAACACCATATATTTT CASSPRGGFGNTIYF
TRBJ2-3 - TRBV12-3/TRBV12-4 few TGTGCCAGCAGGCCGCCTAGCACAGATACGCAGTATTTT CASRPPSTDTQYF
TRBJ2-2 - TRBV7-7 - TGTGCCAGCAGCTTAAAACAATATGGGACACCGAACACCGGGGAGCTGTTTTTT CASSLKQYGTPNTGELFF
TRBJ2-2 - TRBV12-3/TRBV12-4 few TGTGCCAGTGATCGGGACTCCACCGGGGAGCTGTTTTTT CASDRDSTGELFF
TRBJ2-3 - TRBV4-2 - TGTGCCAGCAGCCAGGGAGCTAGCGGCACAGATACGCAGTATTTT CASSQGASGTDTQYF
TRBJ2-2 TRBD2 TRBV20-1 - TGCAGTGTTTTGCCGGGACTAGTGACCGGGGAGCTGTTTTTT CSVLPGLVTGELFF
TRBJ2-3 TRBD2 TRBV5-4 - TGTGCCAGCAGCTTGGCGTTAGCGGGTTTGAATACGCAGTATTTT CASSLALAGLNTQYF